A selection of T cell receptor beta chains follows, all from one sample in a study of T cell repertoires in ileal Crohn's disease. The protocol was immunoSEQ multiplex PCR, while the TCRdb copy is restricted to in-frame clones and leaves out a portion. The profile covers a few thousand clones, with 80% to 90% appearing a single time and approximately 9.9% taken by the ten largest. The specimen was ileal tissue. These receptor sequences come from an adult with Crohn's disease. Each CDR3 is given with its conserved first and last residue. The D gene is left open where the match is weak. Size is stated for part of the rows, as once, few or many counts, or as a class when the clone is expanded.

j_call | d_call | clone_size | v_call | cdr3_nt | cdr3_aa
TRBJ2-7 | NA | NA | TRBV11-2 | TGTGCCAGCAGCTTAGAAGGGGGGCAGGGGATCTACGAGCAGTACTTC | CASSLEGGQGIYEQYF
TRBJ2-5 | TRBD2 | NA | TRBV14 | TGTGCCAGCAGCCAAGGAGGACTAGCGGGAGGGCTCAGGTGGGAGACCCAGTACTTC | CASSQGGLAGGLRWETQYF
TRBJ1-3 | NA | NA | TRBV15 | TGTGCCACCAGCAGAGAAGTGGACACCATATATTTT | CATSREVDTIYF
TRBJ2-3 | NA | once | TRBV28 | TGTGCCAGCAGCGCCCCTAGCTCCCTCACAGATACGCAGTATTTT | CASSAPSSLTDTQYF
TRBJ1-4 | NA | NA | TRBV27 | TGTGCCAGCAGTTTGGGCGGAACGAAAAACGAAAAACTGTTTTTT | CASSLGGTKNEKLFF
TRBJ2-7 | TRBD1 | NA | TRBV7-2 | TGTGCCAGCAGCGCGGCGACAGGGGTCTCCTACGAGCAGTACTTC | CASSAATGVSYEQYF
TRBJ2-3 | NA | NA | TRBV12-5 | TGTGCTAGTGGTAGGCCCCATTCCTTAACACGCACAGATACGCAGTATTTT | CASGRPHSLTRTDTQYF
TRBJ1-3 | NA | NA | TRBV19 | TGTGCCAGCAACCCAATCGGCGGGGTGGCTGGAAACACCATATATTTT | CASNPIGGVAGNTIYF
TRBJ1-5 | NA | NA | TRBV7-9 | TGTGCCAGCAGCTTAGAGGGAGGGCCCAATCAGCCCCAGCATTTT | CASSLEGGPNQPQHF
TRBJ2-7 | NA | NA | TRBV4-3 | TGCGCCAGCAGCCAAGATTTTGCCGCTGGGTCCTACGAGCAGTACTTC | CASSQDFAAGSYEQYF
TRBJ2-7 | NA | few | TRBV27 | TGTGCCAGCAGTTTATCGGAGATTTCCTACGAGCAGTACTTC | CASSLSEISYEQYF
TRBJ1-2 | NA | NA | TRBV7-8 | TGTGCCAGCAGCTTAGAAGCACAGGTCTATGGCTACACCTTC | CASSLEAQVYGYTF
TRBJ2-7 | NA | NA | TRBV29-1 | TGCAGCGTTGTCAAGGGGGGCGAACCCTACGAGCAGTACTTC | CSVVKGGEPYEQYF
TRBJ2-7 | NA | NA | TRBV28 | TGTGCCAGCAGTTTCCAGCAGGGTGGTGGGTCCTACGAGCAGTACTTC | CASSFQQGGGSYEQYF
TRBJ2-6 | NA | NA | TRBV6-5 | TGTGCCAGCAGTTTCGGACAAACCTCTGGGGCCAACGTCCTGACTTTC | CASSFGQTSGANVLTF
TRBJ1-1 | NA | few | TRBV6-1 | TGTGCCAGCATCCCGGTGGAGGATGGAACTGAAGCTTTCTTT | CASIPVEDGTEAFF
TRBJ2-5 | NA | NA | TRBV19 | TGTGCCAGTAGTCCCCGAAGGGACAAACAAGAGACCCAGTACTTC | CASSPRRDKQETQYF
TRBJ2-3 | NA | NA | TRBV28 | TGTGCCAGCAGTTCCGGGTCCCGGGACCAGTGGTCTACGCAGTATTTT | CASSSGSRDQWSTQYF
TRBJ1-6 | NA | few | TRBV30 | TGTGCCTGGAGTGTAAGGGGGACGGAACTATTAGAGTCACCCCTCCACTTT | CAWSVRGTELLESPLHF
TRBJ2-3 | TRBD1 | few | TRBV5-1 | TGCGCCAGCAGCTTTGGACAGGGGGTGAGCACAGATACGCAGTATTTT | CASSFGQGVSTDTQYF
TRBJ1-4 | NA | NA | TRBV19 | TGTGCCAGTAGTATAAGGCAGGGAAGTGAAAAACTGTTTTTT | CASSIRQGSEKLFF
TRBJ1-4 | TRBD1 | NA | TRBV9 | TGTGCCAGCAGCGTTGAGGACAGGGTTAATGAAAAACTGTTTTTT | CASSVEDRVNEKLFF
TRBJ1-2 | NA | NA | TRBV5-8 | TGTGCCAGCAGCAGACGGGGGAGAGACGGCTACACCTTC | CASSRRGRDGYTF
TRBJ2-3 | NA | NA | TRBV7-2 | TGTGCCAGCAGCCCATCCAGTACGCAGTATTTT | CASSPSSTQYF
TRBJ1-1 | NA | NA | TRBV28 | TGTGCCAGCAGTTTAACGGAAGCGAACACTGAAGCTTTCTTT | CASSLTEANTEAFF
TRBJ2-1 | TRBD2 | NA | TRBV27 | TGTGCCAGCAGTCCAGCCCTTAGCGGGGCTCACAATGAGCAGTTCTTC | CASSPALSGAHNEQFF
TRBJ1-5 | TRBD1 | NA | TRBV19 | TGTGCCAGTAGTACCGGGACAGGGGGCGGTCAGCCCCAGCATTTT | CASSTGTGGGQPQHF
TRBJ2-2 | TRBD2 | NA | TRBV9 | TGTGCCAGCAGCGTAAAGGGACTAGCTTTCACCGGGGAGCTGTTTTTT | CASSVKGLAFTGELFF
TRBJ2-7 | NA | NA | TRBV6-5 | TGTGCCAGCAGTTACCAAAGACAGGACTACGAGCAGTACTTC | CASSYQRQDYEQYF
TRBJ2-1 | NA | NA | TRBV5-1 | TGCGCCAGCAGCTTGCAGGTGAGCTCCTACAATGAGCAGTTCTTC | CASSLQVSSYNEQFF
TRBJ1-1 | TRBD1 | few | TRBV19 | TGTGCCAGTAGTATAGTGGCCCCGGGACAGGGATTCTACACTGAAGCTTTCTTT | CASSIVAPGQGFYTEAFF
TRBJ2-5 | TRBD2 | NA | TRBV5-1 | TGCGCCAGCAGTTTTACCGGGACTAGCGGGAGGACGATGGAGACCCAGTACTTC | CASSFTGTSGRTMETQYF
TRBJ2-7 | NA | NA | TRBV2 | TGTGCCAGCTGCCGGGACTGGAGCTCCTACGAGCAGTACTTC | CASCRDWSSYEQYF
TRBJ1-1 | NA | NA | TRBV25-1 | TGTGCCAGCAGGGGGGCCGCGAGCGCTTTCTTT | CASRGAASAFF
TRBJ2-2 | TRBD1 | NA | TRBV19 | TGTGCCAGTAGTCCGAAACAGGGGGCTACCGGGGAGCTGTTTTTT | CASSPKQGATGELFF